A selection of T cell receptor beta chains follows, all from one sample in a study of identical twins. One entry per CDR3 protein results from TCRdb running MiXCR on the 5' RACE reads. The profile covers roughly 280,000 distinct CDR3 sequences, with roughly 10% appearing a single time and roughly 7% taken by the ten largest. These data were also filed under a second study, of yellow fever vaccine responses in identical twins.

Specimen: CD8+ T cells sorted from blood. All receptors come from a young woman in good health. Both conserved end residues are part of each CDR3. D genes are given only for firm matches. A clone size is listed for some rows: how often the clone was seen (once, few, many), or a class if it is expanded.

13	.	TRBV13	few	TRBJ2-5	TGTGCCAGCAGCTTACAGCCCAAAGAGACCCAGTACTTC	CASSLQPKETQYF
16	.	TRBV6-5	many	TRBJ2-2	TGTGCCAGCAGTTACTCGACAGAAATAAACACCGGGGAGCTGTTTTTT	CASSYSTEINTGELFF
14	TRBD1	TRBV28	.	TRBJ2-3	TGTGCCAGCAGTTGGGGGACAGGCGTAGATACGCAGTATTTT	CASSWGTGVDTQYF
13	.	TRBV7-9	few	TRBJ2-7	TGTGCCAGCAGCTTAGTAGTCAGCTACGAGCAGTACTTC	CASSLVVSYEQYF
15	.	TRBV27	many	TRBJ2-7	TGTGCCAGCAGTTTATCCTGGGACATCTCCTACGAGCAGTACTTC	CASSLSWDISYEQYF
14	.	TRBV28	many	TRBJ2-7	TGTGCCAGCAGTGAACTCGGACGGGACTACGAGCAGTACTTC	CASSELGRDYEQYF
22	.	TRBV3-1	many	TRBJ2-3	TGTGCCAGCAGCCAGGGGACCCCGGGACCACAGATCTCGGTGGCCCGAACAGATACGCAGTATTTT	CASSQGTPGPQISVARTDTQYF
14	.	TRBV20-1	.	TRBJ2-7	TGCAGTGCTAGTGGGCGGAGCCCCTCCTACGAGCAGTACTTC	CSASGRSPSYEQYF
13	.	TRBV29-1	many	TRBJ2-2	TGCAGCGTTGTTGGGGGGCGCACCGGGGAGCTGTTTTTT	CSVVGGRTGELFF
13	.	TRBV12-3/TRBV12-4	many	TRBJ2-7	TGTGCCAGCAGTTTGGAGAACTTCTACGAGCAGTACTTC	CASSLENFYEQYF
14	.	TRBV6-2/TRBV6-3	many	TRBJ2-1	TGTGCCAGCAGTTACTTCGGAGAGGACAATGAGCAGTTCTTC	CASSYFGEDNEQFF
17	TRBD1	TRBV7-9	few	TRBJ2-7	TGTGCCAGCAGCGGGAACGGCCCGACAGGGGTGACCTACGAGCAGTACTTC	CASSGNGPTGVTYEQYF
18	.	TRBV11-1	many	TRBJ2-3	TGTGCCAGCAGCTTGAGCCTCCCTGACGGTTTTTCCCCCTATACGCAGTATTTT	CASSLSLPDGFSPYTQYF
15	TRBD1	TRBV6-2/TRBV6-3	.	TRBJ2-5	TGTGCCAGTAAACCCGGACAGGGCGTTTTGTGGACCCAGTACTTC	CASKPGQGVLWTQYF
13	.	TRBV7-9	.	TRBJ1-4	TGTGCCAGCGCTACAAGACTAGATGAAAAACTGTTTTTT	CASATRLDEKLFF
15	.	TRBV6-5	.	TRBJ2-7	TGTGCCAGCAGTTACGAAGGGATCACCTCCTACGAGCAGTACTTC	CASSYEGITSYEQYF
16	TRBD2	TRBV7-7	few	TRBJ2-5	TGTGCTAGCAGCTTAGCGCCCCCCTCGCGGGAGAAGACCCAGTACTTC	CASSLAPPSREKTQYF
12	TRBD2	TRBV29-1	.	TRBJ2-7	TGCAGCGTACGGGGACTAGGTGGCGAGCAGTACTTC	CSVRGLGGEQYF
16	.	TRBV5-1	few	TRBJ2-1	TGCGCCAGCAGCTTGGTGACGATCGGGTCCTACAATGAGCAGTTCTTC	CASSLVTIGSYNEQFF
16	TRBD2	TRBV5-1	.	TRBJ2-7	TGCGCCAGCAGCTTGACTAGCGGGGAGATAACCTACGAGCAGTACTTC	CASSLTSGEITYEQYF
16	.	TRBV28	few	TRBJ2-4	TGTGCCAGCAGCCAAACAGGGAATTCCGTCAAAAACATTCAGTACTTC	CASSQTGNSVKNIQYF
17	.	TRBV7-2	many	TRBJ1-2	TGTGCCAGCAGCTTAGACAGGGCCGGCCTTACTAACTATGGCTACACCTTC	CASSLDRAGLTNYGYTF
15	.	TRBV7-9	.	TRBJ2-2	TGTGCCAGCAGCTCCCGGGACTCAGACACCGGGGAGCTGTTTTTT	CASSSRDSDTGELFF
16	.	TRBV20-1	many	TRBJ2-3	TGCAGTGCTAGAGATTGGGAAGGGGGACCGGCAGATACGCAGTATTTT	CSARDWEGGPADTQYF
15	TRBD2	TRBV28	many	TRBJ2-3	TGTGCCAGCAGTCCGAGCGGGGGGGCCGGGGATACGCAGTATTTT	CASSPSGGAGDTQYF
15	.	TRBV6-1	many	TRBJ2-1	TGTGCCAGCAGCTGGGACGGGAGCTCCTACAATGAGCAGTTCTTC	CASSWDGSSYNEQFF
19	TRBD1	TRBV4-3	few	TRBJ2-1	TGCGCCAGCAGCTCCCCGGGACAGGGTCACCCCAGCTCCTACAATGAGCAGTTCTTC	CASSSPGQGHPSSYNEQFF
15	.	TRBV6-5	many	TRBJ2-1	TGTGCCAGCAGTTACGTGGGGGGAGTCCACAATGAGCAGTTCTTC	CASSYVGGVHNEQFF
12	.	TRBV19	.	TRBJ1-6	TGTGCCAGTAGTCCGGGAAATTCACCCCTCCACTTT	CASSPGNSPLHF
16	TRBD1	TRBV3-1	many	TRBJ1-5	TGTGCCAGCAGCCAAGAGGGACAGGGGGCCAATCAGCCCCAGCATTTT	CASSQEGQGANQPQHF
14	.	TRBV19	few	TRBJ2-1	TGTGCCAGTAGTGGCGGGGGCACCTACAATGAGCAGTTCTTC	CASSGGGTYNEQFF
14	.	TRBV10-3	.	TRBJ2-3	TGTGCCATCAAGGCCGACCCGAGCACAGATACGCAGTATTTT	CAIKADPSTDTQYF
16	TRBD2	TRBV5-1	.	TRBJ2-3	TGCGCCAGCAACCTCTTCCCAAGCGGGGATGGTTATACGCAGTATTTT	CASNLFPSGDGYTQYF
18	TRBD2	TRBV7-6	.	TRBJ2-5	TGTGCCAGCAGATGGGCCTCGTCGACTAGCGGGGATCAAGAGACCCAGTACTTC	CASRWASSTSGDQETQYF
15	.	TRBV7-2	few	TRBJ2-3	TGTGCCAGCAGCTTAGGTTGGGGGACCACAGATACGCAGTATTTT	CASSLGWGTTDTQYF
13	.	TRBV12-3/TRBV12-4	.	TRBJ1-2	TGTGCCAGCAGTTTTACGTTAGTCTATGGCTACACCTTC	CASSFTLVYGYTF
15	TRBD2	TRBV4-1	many	TRBJ2-1	TGCGCCAGCAGCCAAGGGACTAGCGGGCAGGATGAGCAGTTCTTC	CASSQGTSGQDEQFF
15	.	TRBV18	.	TRBJ2-6	TGTGCCAGCTTCGGTACAGAGCTTGGGGCCAACGTCCTGACTTTC	CASFGTELGANVLTF
16	TRBD1	TRBV2	few	TRBJ2-7	TGTGCCAGCAGTGAAGCTACGTCAGGGGGCAGGTACGAGCAGTACTTC	CASSEATSGGRYEQYF
14	TRBD1	TRBV20-1	many	TRBJ2-3	TGCAGTGCAGACACCGGACAGGAGGCAGATACGCAGTATTTT	CSADTGQEADTQYF
13	TRBD1	TRBV2	few	TRBJ2-4	TGTGCCAGCAGGGACAGGGGGCAAAACATTCAGTACTTC	CASRDRGQNIQYF
17	.	TRBV27	few	TRBJ1-5	TGTGCCAGCAGTCCCCGAGGGGGACCCTATAGCAATCAGCCCCAGCATTTT	CASSPRGGPYSNQPQHF
12	TRBD1	TRBV29-1	.	TRBJ2-7	TGCAGCGCTAGGGACAGGGCGGACGAGCAGTACTTC	CSARDRADEQYF
11	.	TRBV6-5	.	TRBJ2-1	TGTGCCAGCAGCCTAGCTCTTGAGCAGTTCTTC	CASSLALEQFF
16	TRBD2	TRBV2	.	TRBJ2-1	TGTGCTCGGACTAGCGGGGGAGTCAACTCCTACAATGAGCAGTTCTTC	CARTSGGVNSYNEQFF
12	.	TRBV7-9	many	TRBJ2-5	TGTGCCAGCAGCTTAGATTCGGAGACCCAGTACTTC	CASSLDSETQYF
15	.	TRBV19	.	TRBJ2-7	TGTGCCAGTAGTAACCGGGACTCCTCCCCGGGGGAGCAGTACTTC	CASSNRDSSPGEQYF
13	.	TRBV29-1	many	TRBJ2-2	TGCAGCGTTGAAAAAGGGGTGACCGGGGAGCTGTTTTTT	CSVEKGVTGELFF
16	.	TRBV20-1	.	TRBJ2-3	TGCAGTGCTAGCTTGGCGGAACGAGTTAGTACAGATACGCAGTATTTT	CSASLAERVSTDTQYF